These 8 T cell receptor beta chains originate from one sample sequenced in a study of blood T cell repertoires in COVID-19. Sequencing used immunoSEQ multiplex PCR; TCRdb keeps in-frame clones, though not all of them. Among approximately 37,000 clones listed, 80% to 90% were seen once. The sequencing sample was made of peripheral blood. These receptors came from a woman in her 70s with acute or convalescent COVID-19.

CDR3 residues: CASSIRTGTETQYF. CDR3 nucleotides: TGTGCCAGCAGTATCCGGACAGGGACAGAGACCCAGTACTTC. The V and J genes are TRBV28 and TRBJ2-5, with 8 bases that match TRBD1. There are 14 residues in the CDR3. The J segment lost 4 bases and the V segment lost 5 bases, leaving 6 bases of the junction unmatched. CDR1 is MDHEN and CDR2 is SYDVKM in the germline V gene. Full variable domain (rest looked up from reference TRBV28 and TRBJ2-5): DVKVTQSSRYLVKRTGEKVFLECVQDMDHENMFWYRQDPGLGLRLIYFSYDVKMKEKGDIPEGYSVSREKKERFSLILESASTNQTSMYLCASSIRTGTETQYFGPGTRLLVL.

The rearrangement uses TRBV11-1 and TRBJ2-1, with TRBD2 as a possible D gene (6 bases). CDR3 length: 16 residues. V was clipped by 4 bases and J by 8 bases, with 21 bases between them. The germline gives CDR1 SGHAT, CDR2 FQDESV (reference sequence). DNA for the CDR3: TGTGCCAGCAGCTCCCGGAGTGGCGGGACGGTGGATGAGCAGTTCTTC. Its translation is CASSSRSGGTVDEQFF.

The chain couples TRBV7-8 to TRBJ2-3; 9 bases are a match to TRBD2. The J segment lost 4 bases and the V segment lost 7 bases, leaving 12 bases of the junction unmatched. CDR3 length: 16 residues. Germline-derived CDR1 and CDR2 are SGHVS and FQNEAQ. CDR3 loop: CASISSGTSLPDTQYF. In nucleotides, the CDR3 is TGTGCCAGCATCTCTTCGGGGACTAGCCTCCCAGATACGCAGTATTTT.

The chain employs TRBV6-6 and TRBJ1-6; D perhaps matches TRBD1 (5 bases). CDR3 length: 15 amino acids. Deletions cut 4 bases from V and 10 bases from J, with 17 bases between. The V gene's germline CDR1 is MNHNY and CDR2 SVGAGI (reference sequence). The DNA of the CDR3 is TGTGCCAGCAGTTCACGGGGGGACCTAGGGTCACCCCTCCACTTT. It yields the protein CASSSRGDLGSPLHF.

This sequence joins TRBV7-8 and TRBJ1-2; TRBD1 matches 7 bases. V was pared by 1 base and J by 4 bases, with 12 bases of the junction left unmatched. Germline lookup yields CDR1 SGHVS and CDR2 FQNEAQ. The CDR3 sequence is 17 residues long. The CDR3 nucleotides read TGTGCCAGCAGCTTAGTGTATGGGACAGATAACCTCTATGGCTACACCTTC. Protein product: CASSLVYGTDNLYGYTF.

The CDR3 DNA sequence: TGCGCCAGCAGTGAACGGGGGATCCTAGTAAACATTCAGTACTTC. This codes for CASSERGILVNIQYF. The chain has TRBV10-2 and TRBJ2-4; possible D gene TRBD2, 6 bases. Trimming cost V 3 bases and J 6 bases, with 15 bases left between them. The CDR3 extends over 15 amino acids. Looked up from germline, CDR1 is WSHSY and CDR2 is SAAADI.

The chain combines TRBV7-8 with TRBJ2-5; the match to TRBD2 covers 8 bases. The CDR3 consists of 16 residues. V lost 3 bases to trimming and J lost 5 bases; unmatched junction nucleotides: 11. Germline V gene sequence: CDR1 SGHVS, CDR2 FQNEAQ. The CDR3 DNA reads TGTGCCAGCAGCTTCGGAAGCGGGGGATCGGGGGAGACCCAGTACTTC. Its translation is CASSFGSGGSGETQYF.

The chain employs TRBV12-3 or TRBV12-4 and TRBJ1-5; D may be TRBD1 (5 bases). The ends were cut back, 5 bases at V and 6 bases at J, with 11 bases in the middle. The CDR3 is 13 residues long. The CDR3 loop is CASSLTATQPQHF. CDR3 in DNA: TGTGCCAGCAGTCTGACAGCGACTCAGCCCCAGCATTTT.